This TCR beta chain was documented in a study of T cell repertoires in cytomegalovirus infection. Study context: CMV infection together with matching HLA type was indicated by public TCR beta signatures.

One entry per CDR3 protein results from TCRdb running MiXCR on the reads. The data show roughly 570,000 distinct CDR3 sequences, with approximately 40% seen just once and 48% held by the top ten. As regards this clonotype: No antigen is known for it.

In germline, CDR1 is MNHEY, CDR2 SVGEGT. The V and J ends lost 6 bases and 2 bases respectively, with 15 bases between them. The CDR3 length is 15 residues. This TCR was recovered from a human donor in good health (CMV status not recorded). Some clones in this sample may be carry-over from other donors' samples. The material was cultured PBMCs, obtained from culture after CMV antigen stimulation. The chain is built from TRBV6-2 or TRBV6-3 and TRBJ2-3; unclear D gene. DNA of the CDR3: TGTGCCAGCAGCCGGAGTGGCCGTTACACAGATACGCAGTATTTT. It yields the protein CASSRSGRYTDTQYF.